Listed here are 14 T cell receptor beta chains from one sample, sequenced in a study of blood T cell repertoires in COVID-19 (dated by TCRdb to about 2020). Libraries came from the immunoSEQ multiplex PCR assay. TCRdb retrieved this table from immuneACCESS and kept in-frame rearrangements only. Not all clones are present; in checked studies, unresolved V genes account for under half, and no reason is known for the remainder. The sample table shows some 330,000 clones, and roughly 89% are seen once. The ten largest clones take up around 1.9% of the sample. What was sequenced was peripheral blood. All receptors come from a woman in her twenties or thirties with COVID-19, enrolled during active disease.

The chain uses TRBV5-4 and TRBJ1-4; 8 bases line up with TRBD1. The CDR3 has 14 residues. Germline CDR1 is SGHNT and CDR2 is YYREEE (reference sequence). With V trimmed by 4 bases and J by 5 bases, 4 bases remained unmatched. This chain's CDR3 is CASSRDRTNEKLFF. In nucleotides, the CDR3 is TGTGCCAGCAGCCGGGACAGGACAAATGAAAAACTGTTTTTT. Combining the CDR3 with reference TRBV5-4 and TRBJ1-4 gives the whole variable domain ETGVTQSPTHLIKTRGQQVTLRCSSQSGHNTVSWYQQALGQGPQFIFQYYREEENGRGNFPPRFSGLQFPNYSSELNVNALELDDSALYLCASSRDRTNEKLFFGSGTQLSVL.

The genes are TRBV11-2 and TRBJ1-5, with a tentative D call TRBD1 (6 bases). V lost 4 bases to trimming and J lost 4 bases, with 17 bases between them. This CDR3 contains 16 residues. Germline V gene sequence: CDR1 SGHAT, CDR2 FQNNGV. The CDR3: CASSSGERQANQPQHF. For the CDR3, the DNA is TGTGCCAGCAGCTCCGGAGAAAGACAGGCTAATCAGCCCCAGCATTTT.

The chain combines TRBV4-3 with TRBJ2-1; 8 nucleotides match TRBD2. This CDR3 region has 16 residues. Trimming at V came to 4 bases and at J to 4 bases, leaving 9 bases not matched to a gene. CDR1 and CDR2 from the germline V gene are LGHNA and YSLEER. The CDR3 protein is CASSRSPLAGYNEQFF. The DNA for the CDR3 is TGCGCCAGCAGCCGATCCCCCCTAGCGGGTTACAATGAGCAGTTCTTC.

The chain employs TRBV3-1 (or the pseudogene TRBV3-2) and TRBJ1-2; TRBD1 might be the D (6 bases). The germline CDR1 and CDR2 sequences are LGHDT and YNNKEL (reference sequence). This CDR3 comprises 17 residues. V lost 4 bases and J lost 2, with 20 bases in between. The CDR3 protein is CASSLRPQGIRNYGYTF. The CDR3, as DNA: TGTGCCAGCAGCCTCCGGCCTCAGGGGATTCGGAACTATGGCTACACCTTC.

The genes are TRBV2 and TRBJ1-1, with TRBD1 as a possible D gene (6 bases). The CDR3 runs to 12 residues. Germline CDR1 and CDR2: SNHLY and FYNNEI. V shed 7 bases and J shed 8 bases, with 14 bases lying between them. This CDR3 is CASISDRREAFF. The CDR3 coding sequence is TGTGCCAGCATCTCCGACAGGCGAGAAGCTTTCTTT. Variable domain in full (rest from reference TRBV2 and TRBJ1-1): EPEVTQTPSHQVTQMGQEVILRCVPISNHLYFYWYRQILGQKVEFLVSFYNNEISEKSEIFDDQFSVERPDGSNFTLKIRSTKLEDSAMYFCASISDRREAFFGQGTRLTVV.

The J gene is TRBJ2-5, the V gene TRBV2; D may be TRBD1 (6 bases). Germline V gene data show CDR1 as SNHLY and CDR2 as FYNNEI. CDR3 length: 14 amino acids. Between the trimmed V and J ends, which lost 7 bases and 0 bases, there was a span of 12 bases. CDR3 nucleotide sequence: TGTGCCAGCAATGCGGACAGAAACCAAGAGACCCAGTACTTC. Translating gives CASNADRNQETQYF.

V and J are TRBV11-1 and TRBJ2-1, with 8 bases identical to TRBD1. Trimming removed 2 bases from V and 9 bases from J; junction bases left unmatched: 3. The V gene's germline CDR1 is SGHAT and CDR2 FQDESV (reference sequence). There are 13 residues in the CDR3. In nucleotides, the CDR3 is TGTGCCAGCAGCTTACGGACAGGGCTTGAGCAGTTCTTC. Encoded protein: CASSLRTGLEQFF.

This chain joins TRBV29-1 and TRBJ2-5; D possibly corresponds to TRBD1 (5 bases). Per germline, CDR1 SQVTM and CDR2 ANQGSEA. The V and J ends lost 4 bases and 6 bases respectively, with 12 bases between them. The CDR3 has 12 amino acids. The CDR3, as DNA: TGCAGCGTTGGGGTTCCAGGGAAGACCCAGTACTTC. Its protein is CSVGVPGKTQYF.

This sequence joins TRBV5-1 and TRBJ2-5; a weak D match, TRBD2 (5 bases). Between the trimmed V and J ends, which lost 6 bases and 2 bases, there was a span of 11 bases. Per germline, CDR1 SGHRS and CDR2 YFSETQ. The CDR3 is 13 amino acids. CDR3 sequence (DNA): TGCGCCAGCAACGAGGGCCGTCAAGAGACCCAGTACTTC. Its translation is CASNEGRQETQYF.

This clone has just a few counts. The gene calls are TRBV10-3 and TRBJ2-3; 7 bases are a match to TRBD2. The CDR3 is 15 residues long. Per the germline V gene, CDR1 is ENHRY and CDR2 is SYGVKD. The CDR3 DNA is TGTGCTAGCAGTTCTGGAGCGGGGACCACAGATACGCAGTATTTT. The encoded protein is CASSSGAGTTDTQYF.

The chain couples TRBV21-1 to TRBJ2-1; the D call TRBD2 from the table was never checked on the DNA. TRBV21-1 is a pseudogene locus. This CDR3 region has 20 residues. CDR3 nucleotide sequence: TGTGCCAGCAGCAAAGTGCGGGGACTAGCGGGGGGGCCGACCTACAATGAGCAGTTCTTC. Its protein is CASSKVRGLAGGPTYNEQFF.

V is TRBV4-3 and J is TRBJ1-2; 9 nucleotides match TRBD1. The CDR3 has 14 residues. V lost 1 base to trimming and J lost 7 bases; unmatched junction nucleotides: 4. Germline V gives CDR1 LGHNA, CDR2 YSLEER. The CDR3 DNA reads as TGCGCCAGCAGCCAAGTAGGGACAGGGACTGGCTACACCTTC. Encoded protein: CASSQVGTGTGYTF.

The table lists this clone with a few counts. The chain employs TRBV28 and TRBJ1-2; possibly TRBD1 for D (5 bases). The CDR3 has 17 amino acids. Trimming took 0 bases from V and 6 from J, leaving 20 bases between them. Germline assignment: CDR1 MDHEN and CDR2 SYDVKM. The CDR3 DNA is TGTGCCAGCAGTTTATGGGAAGGCCCAGGGTTTCCTAATGGCTACACCTTC. This gives the protein CASSLWEGPGFPNGYTF.

This clone occurred a few times. V and J are TRBV29-1 and TRBJ1-2, with 12 bases identical to TRBD1. The germline CDR1 and CDR2 sequences are SQVTM and ANQGSEA. J lost 2 bases, V lost 6 bases, and 4 bases had no gene match. The CDR3 loop spans 14 amino acids. The DNA of the CDR3 is TGCAGCGTGGGACAGGGGGCTCTCAACTATGGCTACACCTTC. Amino acids: CSVGQGALNYGYTF.